Below, 31 T cell receptor beta chains from the same sample are listed, as sequenced in a study of graft-versus-host responses after intestinal transplantation. Graft material was processed, releasing intraepithelial and lamina propria lymphocytes. The data were produced by immunoSEQ multiplex PCR, yet TCRdb's version contains in-frame clones alone and is incomplete. The sample yields thousands of clones, roughly 85% seen once. Here the sequenced sample was ileum tissue, taken 156 days after intestinal transplant. These receptors were obtained from a human patient who received an intestinal transplant, so some T cells may come from the graft donor.

J is TRBJ2-7 and V is TRBV6-5, with D possibly TRBD2 on 5 matching bases. The CDR3 runs 12 residues. V shed 6 bases and J shed 2 bases, with 8 bases lying between them. CDR1 and CDR2 from the germline V gene are MNHEY and SVGAGI. CDR3 amino acids: CASSSGAYEQYF. In DNA form, the CDR3 reads TGTGCCAGCAGCTCCGGGGCCTACGAGCAGTACTTC.

The table lists this clone with a count of one. Other DNA sequences within the sample encode an identical CDR3. The chain carries TRBV5-4 and TRBJ1-1; D ambiguous. V dropped 0 bases and J dropped 0 bases, with 6 bases sitting between them. The V gene's germline CDR1 is SGHNT and CDR2 YYREEE (reference sequence). CDR3 length equals 14 residues. The CDR3 sequence: CASSLGGVNTEAFF. DNA of the CDR3: TGTGCCAGCAGCTTGGGTGGGGTGAACACTGAAGCTTTCTTT. Complete variable domain (other parts from reference TRBV5-4 and TRBJ1-1): ETGVTQSPTHLIKTRGQQVTLRCSSQSGHNTVSWYQQALGQGPQFIFQYYREEENGRGNFPPRFSGLQFPNYSSELNVNALELDDSALYLCASSLGGVNTEAFFGQGTRLTVV.

In this sample, this clone turned up once. The rearrangement uses TRBV5-4 and TRBJ1-2; tentatively, D is TRBD1 (5 bases). Germline V gene data show CDR1 as SGHNT and CDR2 as YYREEE (reference sequence). The CDR3 has 13 residues. V was cut by 2 bases and J by 6 bases, with 11 bases left in between. CDR3 coding DNA: TGTGCCAGCAGCTTCCTGCAGGGCGATGGCTACACCTTC. Protein: CASSFLQGDGYTF.

The genes are TRBV2 and TRBJ1-2; tentatively, D is TRBD1 (5 bases). Germline lookup yields CDR1 SNHLY and CDR2 FYNNEI. The CDR3 contains 12 residues. V was cut by 3 bases and J by 3 bases, with 5 bases left in between. This chain's CDR3 is CASSDRDYGYTF. The CDR3 DNA reads as TGTGCCAGCAGTGACAGGGACTATGGCTACACCTTC.

The chain uses TRBV11-2 and TRBJ1-1; D not resolved. The germline CDR1 and CDR2 sequences are SGHAT and FQNNGV. Trimming cost V 4 bases and J 4 bases, with 13 bases left between them. The CDR3 covers 14 residues. CDR3 DNA: TGTGCCAGCAGCTCGTGGGCTATTAGCACTGAAGCTTTCTTT. This encodes CASSSWAISTEAFF.

The chain has TRBV7-9 and TRBJ2-7; D gene unclear. With 0 bases removed from V and 5 bases from J, the gap between germline ends came to 5 bases. Germline V CDR1 and CDR2: SEHNR, FQNEAQ (reference sequence). This CDR3 is built from 12 residues. The DNA of the CDR3 is TGTGCCAGCAGCTTAGCACTGGACGAGCAGTACTTC. This encodes CASSLALDEQYF. The full variable domain, rest sourced from reference TRBV7-9 and TRBJ2-7, is DTGVSQNPRHKITKRGQNVTFRCDPISEHNRLYWYRQTLGQGPEFLTYFQNEAQLEKSRLLSDRFSAERPKGSFSTLEIQRTEQGDSAMYLCASSLALDEQYFGPGTRLTVT.

The chain combines TRBV4-3 with TRBJ1-1; unclear D gene. The V end was cut by 0 bases, the J end by 4 bases, with 15 bases between. The germline V gene has CDR1 LGHNA and CDR2 YSLEER. The CDR3 sequence is 16 residues long. The DNA for the CDR3 is TGCGCCAGCAGCCAAGATGGGGAGGGAGGCGGCACTGAAGCTTTCTTT. Translation gives CASSQDGEGGGTEAFF.

This chain's CDR3 is CASSPGTFNYGYTF. DNA for the CDR3: TGTGCCAGCAGCCCAGGGACATTTAACTATGGCTACACCTTC. The V gene is TRBV6-1, the J gene TRBJ1-2; tentative D call: TRBD1 (6 bases). The CDR3 loop spans 14 amino acids. Trimming removed 6 bases at V and 1 base at J, with 12 bases between. Germline V gene sequence: CDR1 MNHNS, CDR2 SASEGT.

The V call is TRBV9, the J call TRBJ2-5; no clear D gene. Trimming left V 0 bases short and J 5 bases short, with 11 bases between. The CDR3 is made up of 14 amino acids. The germline CDR1 and CDR2 sequences are SGDLS and YYNGEE. The CDR3 loop reads CASSVDLGLETQYF. Here the CDR3 DNA reads TGTGCCAGCAGCGTAGATCTGGGTTTGGAGACCCAGTACTTC.

This clone was seen a handful of times. The sample contains more than one DNA sequence encoding this CDR3. This chain's CDR3 is CASSPTGDYGYTF. CDR3 bases: TGTGCCAGCAGCCCCACAGGGGACTATGGCTACACCTTC. The J gene is TRBJ1-2, the V gene TRBV6-6; 7 positions match TRBD1. CDR1 and CDR2 (germline): MNHNY, SVGAGI (reference sequence). J was trimmed by 3 bases and V by 6 bases; bases with no gene match: 4. The CDR3 totals 13 residues.

This clone was observed once. This chain joins TRBV6-1 and TRBJ2-7, with D perhaps TRBD1 (6 bases). Germline V gives CDR1 MNHNS, CDR2 SASEGT. Trimming cost V 2 bases and J 4 bases, with 9 bases left between them. The CDR3 is 13 amino acids. CDR3 in amino acids: CASSESRGYEQYF. For the CDR3, the DNA is TGTGCCAGCAGTGAAAGCAGGGGATACGAGCAGTACTTC.

In its sample, this clone is large (0.1 to 1%). This chain uses TRBV10-2 with TRBJ2-7; weak D call: TRBD2 (5 bases). The germline gives CDR1 WSHSY, CDR2 SAAADI. This CDR3 is 13 amino acids long. V lost 0 bases, J lost 6 bases, and 9 bases lay in between. CDR3 sequence reads: CASSESGGVEQYF. The CDR3 DNA sequence: TGCGCCAGCAGTGAGTCCGGAGGTGTCGAGCAGTACTTC.

The chain recombines TRBV11-2 with TRBJ1-2; D unresolved. The CDR3 has 12 amino acids. V lost 5 bases and J lost 8, with 12 bases in between. CDR1 is SGHAT and CDR2 is FQNNGV in the germline V gene. CDR3 coding DNA: TGTGCCAGCAGCGCCGCCTGGGGAGGCTACACCTTC. Translation: CASSAAWGGYTF. The full variable domain, in which reference TRBV11-2 and TRBJ1-2 provide the parts outside the CDR3, is EAGVAQSPRYKIIEKRQSVAFWCNPISGHATLYWYQQILGQGPKLLIQFQNNGVVDDSQLPKDRFSAERLKGVDSTLKIQPAKLEDSAVYLCASSAAWGGYTFGSGTRLTVV.

The V call is TRBV12-5, the J call TRBJ1-1, with 10 bases that match TRBD1. The ends lost 5 bases at V and 8 bases at J; junction bases unmatched: 11. From germline, CDR1 is LGHNT and CDR2 FRNRAP. CDR3 length equals 15 residues. CDR3 residues: CASGPTQTGGEEAFF. The CDR3 DNA is TGTGCTAGTGGTCCAACCCAGACAGGGGGCGAAGAAGCTTTCTTT. The entire variable domain, with the rest obtained from reference TRBV12-5 and TRBJ1-1, is as follows: DARVTQTPRHKVTEMGQEVTMRCQPILGHNTVFWYRQTMMQGLELLAYFRNRAPLDDSGMPKDRFSAEMPDATLATLKIQPSEPRDSAVYFCASGPTQTGGEEAFFGQGTRLTVV.

In nucleotides, the CDR3 is TGCGCCAGCAGTCACGGGGTCTTCTATGGCTACACCTTC. This gives the protein CASSHGVFYGYTF. V is TRBV4-3 and J is TRBJ1-2; no clear D. CDR1 is LGHNA and CDR2 is YSLEER in the germline V gene. This CDR3 is built from 13 residues. Deletions cut 6 bases from V and 4 bases from J, with 12 bases between.

Comments on this clone: Compared with germline, one end of the junction differs, possibly owing to a read error. The V gene is TRBV11-2, the J gene TRBJ2-7; 15 bases agree with TRBD2. Per germline, CDR1 SGHAT and CDR2 FQNNGV. The CDR3 has 16 amino acids. CDR3 amino acids: CASSYPGTSGRYERYF. CDR3 DNA: TGTGCCAGCAGCTACCCCGGGACTAGCGGGAGGTACGAGCGGTACTTC.

The V call is TRBV20-1, the J call TRBJ2-7, with D possibly TRBD1 on 5 matching bases. Trimming took off 3 bases at V and 6 bases at J, with 9 bases between the two ends. This CDR3 spans 11 amino acids. Germline V gives CDR1 DFQATT, CDR2 SNEGSKA (reference sequence). CDR3 protein: CSASRAREQYF. DNA for the CDR3: TGCAGTGCTAGCAGGGCGCGCGAGCAGTACTTC.

The J gene is TRBJ1-2, the V gene TRBV7-4; D is ambiguous. The CDR3 sequence is 15 residues long. V lost 3 bases, J lost 2 bases, and 13 bases lay in between. Germline V gives CDR1 SGHVT, CDR2 SQSDAQ. The CDR3: CASSLKGGSNYGYTF. CDR3 nucleotides: TGTGCCAGCAGCTTGAAGGGAGGCTCCAACTATGGCTACACCTTC.

The chain combines TRBV28 with TRBJ1-2; the D is unclear. The germline V gene encodes CDR1 MDHEN and CDR2 SYDVKM. This CDR3 has 11 residues. Trimming removed 10 bases from V and 2 bases from J, with 8 bases in between. Here the CDR3 reads CATLLNYGYTF. CDR3 DNA: TGTGCCACCTTACTGAACTATGGCTACACCTTC.

The CDR3 DNA follows: TGTGCCAGCAGCACATCTAGGGGACAGAATACGATCCCCTCGTATGGCTACACCTTC. Residues: CASSTSRGQNTIPSYGYTF. The V and J genes are TRBV5-4 and TRBJ1-2, with 7 bases that match TRBD1. The CDR3 totals 19 residues. With V trimmed by 4 bases and J by 5 bases, 23 bases remained unmatched. CDR1 is SGHNT and CDR2 is YYREEE in the germline V gene (reference sequence).

The chain uses TRBV19 and TRBJ2-7, with 8 bases that match TRBD1. CDR1 is LNHDA and CDR2 is SQIVND in the germline V gene (reference sequence). J was trimmed by 3 bases and V by 3 bases; bases with no gene match: 10. CDR3 length: 16 residues. The CDR3 loop is CASSITGDRRYYEQYF. CDR3 in DNA: TGTGCCAGTAGTATCACTGGGGACAGGAGGTACTACGAGCAGTACTTC.

The CDR3 nucleotides are TGTGCCAGCACTATTCCTGAAGAGACCCAGTACTTC. This encodes CASTIPEETQYF. V gene TRBV7-9 combines with J gene TRBJ2-5; D call uncertain. Trimming left V 7 bases short and J 3 bases short, with 9 bases between. This CDR3 region has 12 residues. Germline CDR1 and CDR2: SEHNR and FQNEAQ (reference sequence).

This clone was observed once. The gene calls are TRBV6-1 and TRBJ2-7; 7 bases agree with TRBD2. Germline trimming cut 7 bases from V and 3 bases from J; bases unmatched to any gene: 12. This CDR3 comprises 15 residues. Germline CDR1 reads MNHNS; CDR2 reads SASEGT. The CDR3 DNA reads as TGTGCCAGCACCCCCCGGGCGGGAGTAAACTACGAGCAGTACTTC. Protein sequence: CASTPRAGVNYEQYF.

The chain is built from TRBV9 and TRBJ1-6, with D hard to call. V lost 4 bases, J lost 10 bases, and 9 bases lay in between. The germline V gene encodes CDR1 SGDLS and CDR2 YYNGEE. The CDR3 covers 12 residues. CDR3: CASSPSGSPLHF. In DNA form, the CDR3 reads TGTGCCAGCAGCCCATCGGGGTCACCCCTCCACTTT.

The chain has TRBV19 and TRBJ2-7, with a weak D call TRBD2 (6 bases). The ends were cut back, 7 bases at V and 5 bases at J, with 18 bases in the middle. CDR1 LNHDA and CDR2 SQIVND come from the germline V gene (reference sequence). CDR3 size: 14 residues. The CDR3, as DNA: TGTGCCAGTAACCCGAGGAGGGGCTCTCACGAGCAGTACTTC. Encoded protein: CASNPRRGSHEQYF.

The chain couples TRBV14 to TRBJ2-6; TRBD1 agrees at 7 bases. Germline V CDR1 and CDR2: SGHDN, FVKESK. V gave up 3 bases and J gave up 0 bases; unmatched junction bases: 5. There are 17 residues in the CDR3. In DNA, the CDR3 is TGTGCCAGCAGCCACCGACAGGGCCGCTCTGGGGCCAACGTCCTGACTTTC. Translation gives CASSHRQGRSGANVLTF.

This clone was detected a few times. V and J are TRBV6-4 and TRBJ2-3; D might be TRBD1 or TRBD2, each matching 5 bases. Trimming left V 2 bases short and J 2 bases short, with 11 bases between. CDR1 is MRHNA, CDR2 SNTAGT, per germline. There are 15 residues in the CDR3. The CDR3 DNA reads as TGTGCCAGCAGTGACGGGACGGGGACCACAGATACGCAGTATTTT. As protein: CASSDGTGTTDTQYF.

V usage is TRBV6-1 and J usage is TRBJ2-7; 9 nucleotides match TRBD2. The CDR3 consists of 15 residues. J gave up 0 bases and V 5 bases, and 5 bases lay outside the gene matches. Germline assignment: CDR1 MNHNS and CDR2 SASEGT. The CDR3 sequence is CASSPLAGSSYEQYF. The CDR3 DNA reads as TGTGCCAGCAGTCCCCTAGCGGGGAGCTCCTACGAGCAGTACTTC.

V usage is TRBV2 and J usage is TRBJ2-7, with D possibly TRBD1 on 6 matching bases. There are 14 residues in the CDR3. From germline, CDR1 is SNHLY and CDR2 FYNNEI. Trimming removed 3 bases at V and 0 bases at J, with 9 bases between. CDR3 sequence (DNA): TGTGCCAGCAGTGACAGGGGATACTCCTACGAGCAGTACTTC. Its translation: CASSDRGYSYEQYF.

This CDR3 is CASSLRGDRVNSPLHF. CDR3 coding DNA: TGTGCCAGCAGCTTAAGAGGGGACAGGGTTAATTCACCCCTCCACTTT. V usage is TRBV11-2 and J usage is TRBJ1-6, with 9 bases that match TRBD1. V lost 2 bases and J lost 6; bases outside the gene matches: 5. Germline V gene lookup returns CDR1 SGHAT and CDR2 FQNNGV. This CDR3 contains 16 residues.

The chain recombines TRBV27 with TRBJ2-2; D gene uncertain. V lost 2 bases to trimming and J lost 4 bases, with 11 bases between them. CDR1 and CDR2 from the germline V gene are MNHEY and SMNVEV (reference sequence). There are 15 residues in the CDR3. The CDR3 DNA reads TGTGCCAGCAGTTTAACGGTATCGGGCACCGGGGAGCTGTTTTTT. Protein product: CASSLTVSGTGELFF.